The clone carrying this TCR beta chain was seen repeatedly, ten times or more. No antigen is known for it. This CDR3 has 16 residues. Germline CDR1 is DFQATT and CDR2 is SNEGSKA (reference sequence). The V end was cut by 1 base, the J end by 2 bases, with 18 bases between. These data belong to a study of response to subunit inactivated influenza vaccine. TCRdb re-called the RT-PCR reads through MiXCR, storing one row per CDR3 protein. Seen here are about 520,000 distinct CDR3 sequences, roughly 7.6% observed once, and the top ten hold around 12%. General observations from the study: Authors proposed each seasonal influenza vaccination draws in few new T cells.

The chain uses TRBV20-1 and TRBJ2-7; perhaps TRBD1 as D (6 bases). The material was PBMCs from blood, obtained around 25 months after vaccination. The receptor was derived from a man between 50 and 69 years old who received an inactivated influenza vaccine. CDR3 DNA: TGCAGTGCTAGAGTACTGGGCAGGGGAAGAACCTACGAGCAGTACTTC. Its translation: CSARVLGRGRTYEQYF.